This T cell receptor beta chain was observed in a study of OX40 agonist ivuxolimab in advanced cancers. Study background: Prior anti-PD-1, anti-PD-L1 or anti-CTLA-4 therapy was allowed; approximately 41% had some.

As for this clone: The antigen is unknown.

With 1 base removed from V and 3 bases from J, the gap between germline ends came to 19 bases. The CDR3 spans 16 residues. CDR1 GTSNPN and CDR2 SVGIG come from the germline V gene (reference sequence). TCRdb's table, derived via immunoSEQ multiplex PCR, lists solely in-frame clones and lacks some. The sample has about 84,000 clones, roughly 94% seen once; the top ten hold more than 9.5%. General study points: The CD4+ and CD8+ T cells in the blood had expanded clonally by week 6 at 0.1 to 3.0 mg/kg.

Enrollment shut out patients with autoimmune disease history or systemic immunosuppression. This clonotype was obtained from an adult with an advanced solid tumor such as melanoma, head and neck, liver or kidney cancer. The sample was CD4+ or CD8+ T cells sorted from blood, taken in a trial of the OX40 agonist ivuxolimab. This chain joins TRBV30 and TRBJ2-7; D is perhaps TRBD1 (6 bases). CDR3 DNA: TGTGCCTGGAGTGACTCCCAGGGGTCAGTTTTCTACGAGCAGTACTTC. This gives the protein CAWSDSQGSVFYEQYF.